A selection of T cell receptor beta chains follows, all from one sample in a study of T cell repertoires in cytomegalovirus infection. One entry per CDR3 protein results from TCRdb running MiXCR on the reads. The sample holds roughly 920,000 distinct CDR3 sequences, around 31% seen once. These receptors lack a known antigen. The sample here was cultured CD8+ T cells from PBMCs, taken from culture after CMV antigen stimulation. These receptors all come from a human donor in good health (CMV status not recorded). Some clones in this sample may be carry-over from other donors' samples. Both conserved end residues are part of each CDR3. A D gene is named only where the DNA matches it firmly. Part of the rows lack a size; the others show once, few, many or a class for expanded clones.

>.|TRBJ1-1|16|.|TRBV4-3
CASSQDNSFMNTEAFF
TGCGCCAGCAGCCAAGATAACAGCTTCATGAACACTGAAGCTTTCTTT
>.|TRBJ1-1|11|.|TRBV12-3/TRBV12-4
CASSLLQEAFF
TGTGCCAGCAGTTTGTTACAGGAAGCTTTCTTT
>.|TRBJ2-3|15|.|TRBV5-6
CASSSEMTYTDTQYF
TGTGCCAGCAGCTCGGAAATGACTTACACAGATACGCAGTATTTT
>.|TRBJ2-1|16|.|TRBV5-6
CASSLGQGLPYNEQFF
TGTGCCAGCAGCTTGGGTCAGGGCCTCCCGTACAATGAGCAGTTCTTC
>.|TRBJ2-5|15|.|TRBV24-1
CATSRTDRYQETQYF
TGTGCCACCAGTAGAACAGACAGGTACCAAGAGACCCAGTACTTC
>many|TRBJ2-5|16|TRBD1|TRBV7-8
CASSLNLRTGRETQYF
TGTGCCAGCAGCTTAAATCTGAGGACAGGGAGGGAGACCCAGTACTTC
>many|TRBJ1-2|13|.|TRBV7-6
CASSFGGVDGYTF
TGTGCCAGCAGCTTCGGGGGGGTGGATGGCTACACCTTC
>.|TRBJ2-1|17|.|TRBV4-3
CASSQVGRQSDPYPQFF
TGCGCCAGCAGCCAAGTTGGCAGGCAGTCCGATCCTTATCCTCAGTTCTTC
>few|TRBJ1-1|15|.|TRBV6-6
CASSLPGGRTTEAFF
TGTGCCAGCAGCCTACCGGGGGGGAGGACCACTGAAGCTTTCTTT
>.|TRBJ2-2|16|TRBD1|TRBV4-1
CASSPRTGGESGELFF
TGCGCCAGCAGCCCCCGGACAGGGGGGGAATCCGGGGAGCTGTTTTTT
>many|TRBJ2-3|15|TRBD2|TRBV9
CASSVSGGEADTQYF
TGTGCCAGCAGCGTGAGCGGGGGGGAGGCAGATACGCAGTATTTT
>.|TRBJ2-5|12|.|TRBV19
CASSINQETQYF
TGTGCCAGTAGTATCAACCAGGAGACCCAGTACTTC
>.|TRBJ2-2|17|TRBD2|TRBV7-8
CASSFPLAGLNTGELFF
TGTGCCAGCAGCTTCCCTTTAGCGGGGCTCAACACCGGGGAGCTGTTTTTT
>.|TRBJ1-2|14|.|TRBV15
CATSALKKGHGYTF
TGTGCCACCAGCGCCCTCAAAAAAGGGCATGGCTACACCTTC
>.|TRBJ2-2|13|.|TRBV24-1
CATSDVGGGELFF
TGTGCCACCAGTGATGTGGGAGGCGGGGAGCTGTTTTTT
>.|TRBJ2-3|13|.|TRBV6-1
CASRSWETDTQYF
TGTGCCAGCAGGTCTTGGGAGACAGATACGCAGTATTTT
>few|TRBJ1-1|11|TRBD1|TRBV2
CASGGTGGAFF
TGTGCCAGCGGAGGGACAGGCGGTGCTTTCTTT
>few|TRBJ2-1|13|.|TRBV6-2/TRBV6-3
CASSYEVAGEQFF
TGTGCCAGCAGTTACGAGGTGGCCGGGGAGCAGTTCTTC
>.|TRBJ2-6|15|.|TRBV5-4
CASSSKVSGANVLTF
TGTGCCAGCAGCTCAAAAGTCTCTGGGGCCAACGTCCTGACTTTC
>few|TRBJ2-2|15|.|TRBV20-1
CSASPPGKNTGELFF
TGCAGTGCTAGTCCGCCGGGAAAGAACACCGGGGAGCTGTTTTTT
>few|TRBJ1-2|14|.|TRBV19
CASSYPGGSYGYTF
TGTGCCAGTAGCTATCCGGGGGGGAGCTATGGCTACACCTTC
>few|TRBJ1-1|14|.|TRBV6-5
CASSYLRGDTEAFF
TGTGCCAGCAGTTACCTGAGGGGGGACACTGAAGCTTTCTTT
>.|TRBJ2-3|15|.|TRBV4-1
CASSQALGDTDTQYF
TGTGCCAGCAGCCAGGCCCTCGGGGATACAGATACGCAGTATTTT
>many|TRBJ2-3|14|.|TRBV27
CASSFGTSTDTQYF
TGTGCCAGCAGCTTCGGGACTAGCACAGATACGCAGTATTTT
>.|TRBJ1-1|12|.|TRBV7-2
CASSEMSTEAFF
TGTGCCAGCAGCGAGATGAGCACTGAAGCTTTCTTT
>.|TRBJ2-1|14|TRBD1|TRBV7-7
CASSVGGTGNEQFF
TGTGCTAGCAGCGTCGGCGGGACAGGCAATGAGCAGTTCTTC
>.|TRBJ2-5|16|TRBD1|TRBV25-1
CASSMRQGRAFETQYF
TGTGCCAGCAGTATGAGACAGGGAAGAGCGTTTGAGACCCAGTACTTC
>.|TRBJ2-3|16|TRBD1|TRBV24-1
CATSDPRDREGDTQYF
TGTGCCACCAGTGACCCTCGGGACAGGGAAGGAGATACGCAGTATTTT
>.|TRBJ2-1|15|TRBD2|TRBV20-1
CSASGTSGGVNEQFF
TGCAGTGCATCCGGGACTAGCGGGGGGGTTAATGAGCAGTTCTTC